The 23 T cell receptor beta chains presented below share a single source sample, sequenced in a study of control samples from healthy donors and cancer patients. Profiled with immunoSEQ multiplex PCR; TCRdb holds only in-frame clones, not every one. In the table there are about 55,000 clones, about 96% of which are singletons. The sequenced sample was blood. The receptors shown here come from a woman under 30 in good health.

This clone was observed a few times. This chain links TRBV2 with TRBJ1-4, with unresolved D. The germline V gene has CDR1 SNHLY and CDR2 FYNNEI. With 6 bases removed from V and 6 bases from J, the gap between germline ends came to 5 bases. This CDR3 is 11 amino acids long. The CDR3 sequence: CASSHDEKLFF. CDR3 coding DNA: TGTGCCAGCAGCCATGATGAAAAACTGTTTTTT.

This clone was counted a single time. The chain employs TRBV9 and TRBJ1-2, with D perhaps matching TRBD1 (6 bases). This CDR3 contains 14 residues. Trimming left V 4 bases short and J 4 bases short, with 14 bases between. Germline V lookup: CDR1 SGDLS, CDR2 YYNGEE. Here the CDR3 reads CASSSQGLGYGYTF. The CDR3, as DNA: TGTGCCAGCAGCAGCCAGGGGTTAGGCTATGGCTACACCTTC.

This chain links TRBV15 with TRBJ1-5; 9 nucleotides match TRBD1. Germline loops: CDR1 LNHNV, CDR2 YYDKDF (reference sequence). The CDR3 is 16 residues long. V gave up 5 bases and J gave up 1 base; unmatched junction bases: 6. CDR3 protein: CATSRIGTGSNQPQHF. CDR3 DNA: TGTGCCACCAGCCGAATCGGGACAGGGAGCAATCAGCCCCAGCATTTT. The variable domain in full, completed from reference TRBV15 and TRBJ1-5, reads DAMVIQNPRYQVTQFGKPVTLSCSQTLNHNVMYWYQQKSSQAPKLLFHYYDKDFNNEADTPDNFQSRRPNTSFCFLDIRSPGLGDTAMYLCATSRIGTGSNQPQHFGDGTRLSIL.

The rearrangement links TRBV5-4 to TRBJ2-3; 9 nucleotides align to TRBD2. The CDR3 totals 16 residues. CDR1 is SGHNT and CDR2 is YYREEE in the germline V gene (reference sequence). With V trimmed by 2 bases and J by 2 bases, 6 bases remained unmatched. DNA of the CDR3: TGTGCCAGCAGCTTAAGCGGGGGGACCTACACAGATACGCAGTATTTT. Translated: CASSLSGGTYTDTQYF.

Only one count was recorded for this clone. The genes are TRBV9 and TRBJ1-6, with D possibly TRBD1 on 5 matching bases. Germline-derived CDR1 and CDR2 are SGDLS and YYNGEE. V was shortened by 3 bases and J by 7 bases, with 11 bases between the two germline ends. This CDR3 has 14 amino acids. CDR3 coding DNA: TGTGCCAGCAGCGCCAGGGTCGACAATTCACCCCTCCACTTT. This translates into CASSARVDNSPLHF.

This chain links TRBV18 with TRBJ1-2, with D maybe TRBD1 (6 bases). The germline CDR1 and CDR2 sequences are KGHSH and LQKENI. V was trimmed by 2 bases and J by 4 bases, leaving 17 bases between them. The CDR3 sequence is 16 residues long. CDR3 sequence: CASSPRSGVWVYGYTF. The CDR3, as DNA: TGTGCCAGCTCACCAAGATCAGGGGTTTGGGTCTATGGCTACACCTTC.

The chain uses TRBV24-1 and TRBJ2-5; 7 nucleotides agree with TRBD1. CDR1 and CDR2 (germline): KGHDR, SFDVKD. J lost 4 bases, V lost 2 bases, and 6 bases had no gene match. This CDR3 has 15 residues. The CDR3 bases are TGTGCCACCAGTGATTCCGGACAGGTGGGAGAGACCCAGTACTTC. As protein: CATSDSGQVGETQYF.

This chain uses TRBV2 with TRBJ1-1; tentatively, D is TRBD1 (5 bases). V was trimmed by 0 bases and J by 4 bases, leaving 9 bases between them. This CDR3 has 14 residues. Germline CDR1 is SNHLY and CDR2 is FYNNEI. The CDR3 coding sequence is TGTGCCAGCAGTGAAGCTGACAGTCCCACTGAAGCTTTCTTT. Amino acids: CASSEADSPTEAFF.

The chain employs TRBV4-2 and TRBJ2-7; possible D gene TRBD2, 5 bases. The V gene's germline CDR1 is LGHNA and CDR2 YNFKEQ. CDR3 length equals 15 residues. Trimming stripped 4 bases from V and 0 bases from J, with 13 bases between. The CDR3 DNA sequence: TGTGCCAGCAGCCCTCGAGGGAGCGGCTCCTACGAGCAGTACTTC. Protein: CASSPRGSGSYEQYF.

The chain has TRBV10-2 and TRBJ2-5, with TRBD1 matching over 7 bases. The CDR3 consists of 13 residues. In germline, CDR1 is WSHSY, CDR2 SAAADI. After removal of 4 bases from V and 2 bases from J, the junction contained 1 base not matched to a gene. CDR3 region: CASSATGQETQYF. In nucleotides, the CDR3 is TGCGCCAGCAGTGCGACAGGGCAAGAGACCCAGTACTTC.

The chain joins TRBV7-9 to TRBJ1-2, with a weak D call TRBD1 (6 bases). Trimming cost V 0 bases and J 3 bases, with 8 bases left between them. This CDR3 spans 14 amino acids. Germline values: CDR1 SEHNR, CDR2 FQNEAQ (reference sequence). CDR3 nucleotide sequence: TGTGCCAGCAGCTTAGCGACAGGCTACTATGGCTACACCTTC. Its translation is CASSLATGYYGYTF.

This chain connects TRBV7-2 to TRBJ1-1; TRBD1 is a possible D gene (5 bases). Germline V CDR1 and CDR2: SGHTA, FQGNSA. The CDR3 is 15 residues long. V lost 6 bases to trimming and J lost 2 bases, with 16 bases between them. CDR3 coding DNA: TGTGCCAGCAGTACCCAGGGTTTCGGTAACACTGAAGCTTTCTTT. Amino acids: CASSTQGFGNTEAFF.

V and J are TRBV2 and TRBJ1-6, with 7 bases that match TRBD1. In germline, CDR1 is SNHLY, CDR2 FYNNEI. The CDR3 length is 16 residues. V gave up 5 bases and J gave up 4 bases; unmatched junction bases: 8. CDR3 sequence reads: CASSRSGTAYNSPLHF. CDR3 nucleotide sequence: TGTGCCAGCAGTAGGTCCGGGACAGCTTATAATTCACCCCTCCACTTT.

This clone was counted once. The rearrangement joins TRBV19 to TRBJ2-3; D is undetermined. V shed 10 bases and J shed 2 bases, with 10 bases lying between them. Germline V gives CDR1 LNHDA, CDR2 SQIVND (reference sequence). The CDR3 totals 12 residues. CDR3 region: CATGPATDTQYF. CDR3 bases: TGTGCCACCGGGCCGGCCACAGATACGCAGTATTTT.

The gene calls are TRBV6-5 and TRBJ1-2; D not resolved. Germline-derived CDR1 and CDR2 are MNHEY and SVGAGI. This CDR3 spans 13 amino acids. Trimming removed 6 bases at V and 8 bases at J, with 16 bases between. CDR3 in amino acids: CASRPDGAFGYTF. The CDR3 DNA sequence: TGTGCCAGCAGACCTGACGGCGCCTTCGGCTACACCTTC.

The V gene is TRBV18, the J gene TRBJ1-2, with D possibly being TRBD1 (6 bases). Per germline, CDR1 KGHSH and CDR2 LQKENI. Trimming pared 3 bases from V and 8 bases from J, leaving 19 bases between. The CDR3 covers 15 residues. CDR3 in amino acids: CASSPGQGPIGGYTF. DNA for the CDR3: TGTGCCAGCTCACCTGGTCAGGGGCCCATAGGGGGCTACACCTTC.

J is TRBJ1-3 and V is TRBV27; no reliable D call. The CDR3 runs 16 residues. Between the trimmed V and J ends, which lost 11 bases and 2 bases, there was a span of 22 bases. The germline gives CDR1 MNHEY, CDR2 SMNVEV (reference sequence). This CDR3 is CAPPPPRGKAGNTIYF. CDR3 DNA sequence: TGTGCCCCTCCCCCCCCTCGTGGGAAAGCTGGAAACACCATATATTTT.

This chain links TRBV5-6 with TRBJ2-7; D uncertain. Germline V lookup: CDR1 SGHDT, CDR2 YYEEEE. The V gene lost 4 bases and the J gene lost 3 bases, with 14 bases spanning the gap. The CDR3 extends over 14 amino acids. CDR3 DNA: TGTGCCAGCAGCGCGGCCGGGCTAGACTACGAGCAGTACTTC. It encodes CASSAAGLDYEQYF. Complete variable domain (other parts from reference TRBV5-6 and TRBJ2-7): DAGVTQSPTHLIKTRGQQVTLRCSPKSGHDTVSWYQQALGQGPQFIFQYYEEEERQRGNFPDRFSGHQFPNYSSELNVNALLLGDSALYLCASSAAGLDYEQYFGPGTRLTVT.

The chain links TRBV21-1 to TRBJ2-5; no DNA check was done on the table's D call, TRBD1. TRBV21-1 is annotated as a pseudogene. The CDR3 consists of 16 residues. In DNA, the CDR3 is TGTGCCAGCAGCAAAATGGGCAAAAAACCCCAAGAGACCCAGTACTTC. It codes for CASSKMGKKPQETQYF.

J is TRBJ1-1 and V is TRBV2; D perhaps matches TRBD1 (6 bases). V lost 8 bases to trimming and J lost 1 base, with 11 bases between them. CDR1 is SNHLY and CDR2 is FYNNEI in the germline V gene. The CDR3 consists of 13 residues. The DNA of the CDR3 is TGTGCCAGCTTGGAGGACAGGAACACTGAAGCTTTCTTT. Its translation: CASLEDRNTEAFF.

As for this clone: The sample holds other DNA sequences that translate to the same CDR3. The V call is TRBV5-1, the J call TRBJ1-5; 7 bases fit TRBD1. The V segment lost 5 bases and the J segment 6 bases; nucleotides outside the gene matches: 8. CDR1 and CDR2 (germline): SGHRS, YFSETQ. This CDR3 region has 14 residues. The CDR3 coding sequence is TGCGCCAGCAGTCCGGGACAGCAGGGTCAGCCCCAGCATTTT. Protein sequence: CASSPGQQGQPQHF.

The chain employs TRBV9 and TRBJ2-3; no definite D call. The V gene's germline CDR1 is SGDLS and CDR2 YYNGEE. CDR3 length: 16 amino acids. V lost 0 bases and J lost 3, with 14 bases in between. CDR3 bases: TGTGCCAGCAGCGTAGAGGGAAGGGTCGGTACAGATACGCAGTATTTT. Encoded protein: CASSVEGRVGTDTQYF.

For this clone: This specimen includes other DNA sequences encoding the same CDR3. This chain joins TRBV6-2 or TRBV6-3 and TRBJ2-3, with D tentatively TRBD2 (6 bases). The V end was cut by 2 bases, the J end by 3 bases, with 9 bases between. CDR1 MNHEY and CDR2 SVGEGT come from the germline V gene. The CDR3 extends over 14 amino acids. The CDR3 loop reads CASSYGGGTDTQYF. The DNA for the CDR3 is TGTGCCAGCAGTTACGGGGGAGGAACAGATACGCAGTATTTT.